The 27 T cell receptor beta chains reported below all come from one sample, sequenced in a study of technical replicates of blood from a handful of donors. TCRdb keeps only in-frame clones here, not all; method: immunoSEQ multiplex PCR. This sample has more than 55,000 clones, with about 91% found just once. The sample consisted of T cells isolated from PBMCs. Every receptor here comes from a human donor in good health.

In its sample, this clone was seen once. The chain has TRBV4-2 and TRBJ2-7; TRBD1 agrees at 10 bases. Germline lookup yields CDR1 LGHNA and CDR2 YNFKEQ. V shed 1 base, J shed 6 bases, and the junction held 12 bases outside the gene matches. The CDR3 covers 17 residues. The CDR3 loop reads CASSQVDSGTGAREQYF. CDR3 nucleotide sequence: TGTGCCAGCAGCCAAGTCGACTCCGGGACAGGGGCGCGCGAGCAGTACTTC.

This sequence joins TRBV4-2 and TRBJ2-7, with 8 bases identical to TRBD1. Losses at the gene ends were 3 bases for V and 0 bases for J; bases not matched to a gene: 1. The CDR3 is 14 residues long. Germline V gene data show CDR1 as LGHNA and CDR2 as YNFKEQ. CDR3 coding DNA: TGTGCCAGCAGCCAGGACAGGGACTCCTACGAGCAGTACTTC. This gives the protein CASSQDRDSYEQYF.

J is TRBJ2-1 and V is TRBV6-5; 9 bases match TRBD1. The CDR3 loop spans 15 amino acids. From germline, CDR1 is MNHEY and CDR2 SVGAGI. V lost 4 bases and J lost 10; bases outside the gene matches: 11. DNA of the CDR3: TGTGCCAGCAGTTCGGGGACAGGGCCGGTCGGGGAGCAGTTCTTC. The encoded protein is CASSSGTGPVGEQFF.

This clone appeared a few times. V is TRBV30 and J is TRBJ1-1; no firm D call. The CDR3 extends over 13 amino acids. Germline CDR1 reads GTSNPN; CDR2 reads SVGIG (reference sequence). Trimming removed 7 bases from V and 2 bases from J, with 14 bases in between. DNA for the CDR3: TGTGCCTCCATTACGCAGACAAACACTGAAGCTTTCTTT. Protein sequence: CASITQTNTEAFF.

DNA of the CDR3: TGTGCCAGCAGTGGCACCGGGACAGAAGGCTCCTACGAGCAGTACTTC. Its translation: CASSGTGTEGSYEQYF. The chain uses TRBV2 and TRBJ2-7; 7 bases are shared with TRBD1. Germline assignment: CDR1 SNHLY and CDR2 FYNNEI. CDR3 length: 16 residues. Unmatched junction bases numbered 9, after V lost 4 bases and J lost 0 bases.

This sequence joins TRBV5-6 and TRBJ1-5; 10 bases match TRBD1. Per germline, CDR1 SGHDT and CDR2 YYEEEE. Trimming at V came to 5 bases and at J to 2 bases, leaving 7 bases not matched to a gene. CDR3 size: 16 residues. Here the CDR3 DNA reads TGTGCCAGCAGTTCCGGGACAGGGGATGGCAATCAGCCCCAGCATTTT. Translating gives CASSSGTGDGNQPQHF.

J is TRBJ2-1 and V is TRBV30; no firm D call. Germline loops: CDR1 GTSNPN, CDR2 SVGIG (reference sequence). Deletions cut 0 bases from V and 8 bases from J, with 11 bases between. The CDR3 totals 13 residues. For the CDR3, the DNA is TGTGCCTGGAGTGTAAGTGGAGCCGATGAGCAGTTCTTC. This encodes CAWSVSGADEQFF. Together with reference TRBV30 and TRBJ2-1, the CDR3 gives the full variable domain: SQTIHQWPATLVQPVGSPLSLECTVEGTSNPNLYWYRQAAGRGLQLLFYSVGIGQISSEVPQNLSASRPQDRQFILSSKKLLLSDSGFYLCAWSVSGADEQFFGPGTRLTVL.

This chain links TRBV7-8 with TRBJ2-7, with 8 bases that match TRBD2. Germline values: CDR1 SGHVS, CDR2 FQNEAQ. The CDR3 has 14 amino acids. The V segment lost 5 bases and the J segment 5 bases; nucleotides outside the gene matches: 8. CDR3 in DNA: TGTGCCAGCAGCCCGACTAGCGACGCCCACGAGCAGTACTTC. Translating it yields CASSPTSDAHEQYF.

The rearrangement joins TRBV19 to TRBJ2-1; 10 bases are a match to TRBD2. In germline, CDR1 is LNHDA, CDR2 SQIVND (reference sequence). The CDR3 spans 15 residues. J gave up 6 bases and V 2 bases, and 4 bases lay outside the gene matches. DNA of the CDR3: TGTGCCAGTAGTATATGGTCTAGCGGGAGCAATGAGCAGTTCTTC. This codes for CASSIWSSGSNEQFF.

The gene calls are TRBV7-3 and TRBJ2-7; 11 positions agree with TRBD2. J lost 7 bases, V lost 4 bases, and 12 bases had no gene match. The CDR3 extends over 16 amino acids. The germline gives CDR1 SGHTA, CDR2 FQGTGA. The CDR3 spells CASSSKPGTSGEEQYF. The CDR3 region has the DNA TGTGCCAGCAGCTCAAAGCCCGGGACTAGCGGAGAGGAGCAGTACTTC.

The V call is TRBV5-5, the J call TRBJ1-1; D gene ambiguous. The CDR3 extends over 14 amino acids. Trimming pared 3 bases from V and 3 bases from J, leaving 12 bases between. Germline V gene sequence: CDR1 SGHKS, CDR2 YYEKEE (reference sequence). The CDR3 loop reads CASSYEGMDTEAFF. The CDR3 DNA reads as TGTGCCAGCAGCTATGAGGGTATGGACACTGAAGCTTTCTTT.

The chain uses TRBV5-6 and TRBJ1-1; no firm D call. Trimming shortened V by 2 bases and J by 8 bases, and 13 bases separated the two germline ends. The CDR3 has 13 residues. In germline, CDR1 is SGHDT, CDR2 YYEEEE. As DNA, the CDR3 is TGTGCCAGCAGCTTTACCCCTGCCAGGGAAGCTTTCTTT. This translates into CASSFTPAREAFF.

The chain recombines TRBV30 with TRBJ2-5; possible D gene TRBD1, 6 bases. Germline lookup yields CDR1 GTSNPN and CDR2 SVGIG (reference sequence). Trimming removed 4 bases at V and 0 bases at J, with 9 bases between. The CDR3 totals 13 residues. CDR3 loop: CAWNRANQETQYF. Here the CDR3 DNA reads TGTGCCTGGAACAGGGCAAACCAAGAGACCCAGTACTTC.

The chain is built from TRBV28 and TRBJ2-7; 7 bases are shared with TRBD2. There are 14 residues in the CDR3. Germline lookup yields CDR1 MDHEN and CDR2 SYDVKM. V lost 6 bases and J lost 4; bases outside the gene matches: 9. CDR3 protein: CASRLAPAKYEQYF. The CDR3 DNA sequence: TGTGCCAGCAGACTAGCGCCAGCAAAGTACGAGCAGTACTTC.

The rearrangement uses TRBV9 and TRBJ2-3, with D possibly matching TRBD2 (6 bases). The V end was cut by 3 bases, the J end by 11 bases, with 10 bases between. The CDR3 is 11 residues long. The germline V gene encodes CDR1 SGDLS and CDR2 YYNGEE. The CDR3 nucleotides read TGTGCCAGCAGCGCGGGGGAGCGGCAGTATTTT. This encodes CASSAGERQYF. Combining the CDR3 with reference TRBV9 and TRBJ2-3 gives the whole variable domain DSGVTQTPKHLITATGQRVTLRCSPRSGDLSVYWYQQSLDQGLQFLIQYYNGEERAKGNILERFSAQQFPDLHSELNLSSLELGDSALYFCASSAGERQYFGPGTRLTVL.

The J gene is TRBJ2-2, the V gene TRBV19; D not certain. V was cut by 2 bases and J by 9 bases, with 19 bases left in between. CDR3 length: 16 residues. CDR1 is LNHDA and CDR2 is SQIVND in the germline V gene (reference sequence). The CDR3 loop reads CASSIIEAPSARELFF. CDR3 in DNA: TGTGCCAGTAGTATAATTGAGGCCCCGTCTGCCAGGGAGCTGTTTTTT.

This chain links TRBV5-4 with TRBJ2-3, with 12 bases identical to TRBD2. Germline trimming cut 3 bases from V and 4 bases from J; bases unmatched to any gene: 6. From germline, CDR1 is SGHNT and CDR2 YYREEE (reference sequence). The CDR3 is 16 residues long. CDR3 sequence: CASSSYLAGGPDTQYF. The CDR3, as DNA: TGTGCCAGCAGCTCTTACCTAGCGGGAGGGCCAGATACGCAGTATTTT.

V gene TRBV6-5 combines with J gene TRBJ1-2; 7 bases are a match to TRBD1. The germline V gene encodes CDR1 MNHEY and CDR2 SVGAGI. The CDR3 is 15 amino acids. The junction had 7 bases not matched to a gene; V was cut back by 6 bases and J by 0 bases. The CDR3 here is CASRLTGEANYGYTF. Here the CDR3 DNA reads TGTGCCAGCAGACTTACAGGGGAAGCTAACTATGGCTACACCTTC.

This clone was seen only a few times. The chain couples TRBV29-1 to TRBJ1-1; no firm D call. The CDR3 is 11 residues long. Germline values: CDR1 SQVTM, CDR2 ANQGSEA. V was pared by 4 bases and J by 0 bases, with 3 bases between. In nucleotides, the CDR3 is TGCAGCGTTGCAGTGAACACTGAAGCTTTCTTT. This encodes CSVAVNTEAFF. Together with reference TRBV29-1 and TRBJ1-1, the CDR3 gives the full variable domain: SAVISQKPSRDICQRGTSLTIQCQVDSQVTMMFWYRQQPGQSLTLIATANQGSEATYESGFVIDKFPISRPNLTFSTLTVSNMSPEDSSIYLCSVAVNTEAFFGQGTRLTVV.

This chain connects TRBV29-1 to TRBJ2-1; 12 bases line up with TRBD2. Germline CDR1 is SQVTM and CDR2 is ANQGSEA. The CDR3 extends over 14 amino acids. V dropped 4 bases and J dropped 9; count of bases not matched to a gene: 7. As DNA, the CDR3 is TGCAGCGTTGTAGGGACTAGCGGGCGGGGTGAGCAGTTCTTC. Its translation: CSVVGTSGRGEQFF.

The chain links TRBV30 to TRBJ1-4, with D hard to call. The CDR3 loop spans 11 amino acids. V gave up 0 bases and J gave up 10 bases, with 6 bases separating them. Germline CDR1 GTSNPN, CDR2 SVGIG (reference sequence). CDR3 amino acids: CAWSVPGKLFF. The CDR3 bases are TGTGCCTGGAGTGTACCCGGAAAACTGTTTTTT.

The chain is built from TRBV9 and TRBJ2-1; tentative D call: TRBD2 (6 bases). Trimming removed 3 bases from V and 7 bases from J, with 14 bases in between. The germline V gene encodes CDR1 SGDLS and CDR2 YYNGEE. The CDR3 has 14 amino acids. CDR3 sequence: CASSEGLRLNEQFF. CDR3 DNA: TGTGCCAGCAGCGAGGGACTCCGGTTAAATGAGCAGTTCTTC.

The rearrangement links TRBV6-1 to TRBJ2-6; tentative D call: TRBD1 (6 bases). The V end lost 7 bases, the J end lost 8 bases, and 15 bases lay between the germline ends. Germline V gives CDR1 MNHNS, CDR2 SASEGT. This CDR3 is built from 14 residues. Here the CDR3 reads CASKGYRETNVLTF. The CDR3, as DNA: TGTGCCAGCAAAGGCTACAGGGAAACCAACGTCCTGACTTTC.

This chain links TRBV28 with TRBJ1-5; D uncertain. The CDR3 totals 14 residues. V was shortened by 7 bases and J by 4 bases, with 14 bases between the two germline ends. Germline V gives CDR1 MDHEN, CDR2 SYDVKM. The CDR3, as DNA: TGTGCCAGCACCGTACTAGGGATGAATCAGCCCCAGCATTTT. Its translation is CASTVLGMNQPQHF.

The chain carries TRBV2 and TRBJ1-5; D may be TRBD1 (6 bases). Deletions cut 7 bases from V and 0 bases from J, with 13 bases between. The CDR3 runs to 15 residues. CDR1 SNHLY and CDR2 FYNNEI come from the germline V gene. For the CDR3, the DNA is TGTGCCAGCATCTCAGGGGCCTATAGCAATCAGCCCCAGCATTTT. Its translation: CASISGAYSNQPQHF.

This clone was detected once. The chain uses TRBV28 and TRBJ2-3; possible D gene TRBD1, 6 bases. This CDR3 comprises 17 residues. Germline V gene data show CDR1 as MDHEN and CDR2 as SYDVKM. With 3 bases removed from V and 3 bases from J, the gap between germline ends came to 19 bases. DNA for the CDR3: TGTGCCAGCAGTTTCTTTTCCGGGACATTTACTACAGATACGCAGTATTTT. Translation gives CASSFFSGTFTTDTQYF.

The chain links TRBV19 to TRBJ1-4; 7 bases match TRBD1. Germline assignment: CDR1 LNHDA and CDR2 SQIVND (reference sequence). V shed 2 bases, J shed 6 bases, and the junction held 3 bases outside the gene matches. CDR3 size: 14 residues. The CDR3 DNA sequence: TGTGCCAGTAGTATAAACAGGGGTGATGAAAAACTGTTTTTT. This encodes CASSINRGDEKLFF.